This T cell receptor beta chain was identified in a study of T cell responses to AZD1222 COVID-19 vaccine. V lost 7 bases and J lost 0, with 19 bases in between. Germline CDR1 is ENHRY and CDR2 is SYGVKD. There are 18 residues in the CDR3. Assay used: immunoSEQ multiplex PCR; TCRdb lists only in-frame clones, some missing. The sample shows roughly 180,000 clones, 88% of them seen only once. The clonotype originates from an adult in good health. The material was peripheral blood, obtained on day 0 of AZD1222 vaccination. The rearrangement joins TRBV10-3 to TRBJ2-6, with D hard to call. This chain's CDR3 is CAITARDQLNSGANVLTF. In nucleotides, the CDR3 is TGTGCCATCACCGCCCGAGACCAGCTTAACTCTGGGGCCAACGTCCTGACTTTC.